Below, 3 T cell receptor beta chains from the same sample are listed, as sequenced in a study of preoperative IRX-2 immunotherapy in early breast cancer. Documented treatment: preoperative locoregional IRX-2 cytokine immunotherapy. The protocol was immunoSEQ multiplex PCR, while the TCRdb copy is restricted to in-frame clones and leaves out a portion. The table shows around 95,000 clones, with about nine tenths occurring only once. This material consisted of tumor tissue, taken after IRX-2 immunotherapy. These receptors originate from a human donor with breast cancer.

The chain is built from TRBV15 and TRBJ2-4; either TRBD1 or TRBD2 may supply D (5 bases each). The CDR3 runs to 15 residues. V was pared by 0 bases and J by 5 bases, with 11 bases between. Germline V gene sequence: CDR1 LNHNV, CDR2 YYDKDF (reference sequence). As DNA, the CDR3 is TGTGCCACCAGCAGAGATACCAGGGACGAAAACATTCAGTACTTC. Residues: CATSRDTRDENIQYF.

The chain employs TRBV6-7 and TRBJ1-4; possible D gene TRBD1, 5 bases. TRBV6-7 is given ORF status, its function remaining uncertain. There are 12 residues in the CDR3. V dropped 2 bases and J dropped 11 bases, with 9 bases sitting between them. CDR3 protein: CASSYNGGKLFF. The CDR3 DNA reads TGTGCCAGCAGTTACAACGGGGGGAAACTGTTTTTT.

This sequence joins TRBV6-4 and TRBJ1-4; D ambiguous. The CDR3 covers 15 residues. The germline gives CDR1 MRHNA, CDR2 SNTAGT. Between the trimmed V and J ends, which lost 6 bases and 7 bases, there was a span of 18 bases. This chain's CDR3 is CASRAQGHGSEKLFF. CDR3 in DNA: TGTGCCAGCAGAGCCCAAGGCCACGGAAGTGAAAAACTGTTTTTT.